Presented here are 2 T cell receptor beta chains from one specimen sequenced in a study of CD8 T cells in ankylosing spondylitis. Overall study findings and caveats: A TCR beta motif made of several highly homologous variants seemed typical of ankylosing spondylitis blood.

TCRdb redid the calling of the 5' RACE reads with MiXCR, one entry per CDR3 protein. The sample lists roughly 700,000 distinct CDR3 sequences, 19% occurring once. Antigens for these TCRs are unknown. The sample comprised blood, either unsorted or a sorted T cell fraction (not recorded which). These receptors came from a male donor with ankylosing spondylitis.

This chain joins TRBV2 and TRBJ2-7; 10 bases are a match to TRBD1. The CDR3 runs to 16 residues. Germline V gene lookup returns CDR1 SNHLY and CDR2 FYNNEI. J gave up 4 bases and V 6 bases, and 12 bases lay outside the gene matches. The CDR3 sequence is CASRPTWDRGIYEQYF. CDR3 nucleotide sequence: TGTGCCAGCAGGCCAACCTGGGACAGGGGAATTTACGAGCAGTACTTC.

This clonotype appeared a few times. J is TRBJ2-3 and V is TRBV20-1, with D maybe TRBD2 (6 bases). Trimming removed 1 base from V and 4 bases from J, with 12 bases in between. Germline-derived CDR1 and CDR2 are DFQATT and SNEGSKA (reference sequence). The length of the CDR3 is 14 residues. The CDR3 sequence is CSARVGAGPDTQYF. DNA of the CDR3: TGCAGTGCTAGAGTCGGAGCGGGCCCAGATACGCAGTATTTT.